This T cell receptor (beta chain) emerged from a study of T-cell reconstitution after alpha-beta-depleted transplantation in children (dated by TCRdb to 2015 to 2016). At the level of the whole study: T-cell immune reconstitution after TCRalphabeta/CD19-depleted allogeneic hematopoietic cell transplantation in children was quantitatively tracked in the study by means of TCR repertoire profiling.

A few counts support this clonotype. There is no known antigen for this receptor. There are no base qualities to consult, and no much larger clone falls within one base. Receptors were amplified or captured by PCR. The sample was run on an Illumina HiSeq 2500. TCR library preparation used molecular barcoding, with unique molecular identifiers applied to normalize quantification of the TCRbeta repertoire. TCRdb handled the public reads itself, with Q25 trimming in fastp and clone calling in MiXCR, and kept productive beta chains. Every distinct CDR3 protein forms one entry, paired with its most common genes and DNA. This sample has approximately 510,000 distinct CDR3 sequences in its table, and about 17% of those were observed once. The top ten hold 2.5% to 4% of the sample. Counted from cysteine to phenylalanine, this CDR3 has 16 amino acids. Just the 48-base CDR3 DNA is kept, in frame starting at base 1. Sequences DFQATT (CDR1) and SNEGSKA (CDR2) are obtained from the germline V gene (reference sequence). Trimming removed 3 bases from V and 2 bases from J; the gene matches leave 9 bases unexplained.

This material consisted of PBMCs from the stem cell graft donor, taken from the stem cell graft. The chain is made from TRBV20-1 and TRBJ2-3; TRBD2 matches 9 bases in the middle. The clonotype originates from a human donor who donated a stem cell graft to a child with acute lymphoblastic leukemia. The CDR3 reads CSASIRASGTTDTQYF. The nucleotide sequence is given as TGCAGTGCTAGCATTCGGGCTAGCGGGACCACAGATACGCAGTATTTT.